This section outlines one TCR beta chain sequence together with its context. This sample was included in a study of blood T cell repertoires in COVID-19. Assay: immunoSEQ multiplex PCR; the TCRdb copy retains only in-frame clones and omits some. Here the sample spans fewer than 450,000 clones, about 90% being singletons. V lost 11 bases and J lost 2, with 22 bases in between. This CDR3 is built from 15 residues. In germline, CDR1 is LNHDA, CDR2 SQIVND (reference sequence). Sequences were obtained from peripheral blood. V and J are TRBV19 and TRBJ2-7; a weak D match, TRBD1 (5 bases). This TCR derives from a woman aged 70-85 years with COVID-19, enrolled during active disease. The CDR3 is CAPKSRRAKTYEQYF. The CDR3 DNA reads TGTGCCCCAAAATCCCGCAGGGCCAAGACCTACGAGCAGTACTTC.